The sequence of this T cell receptor (beta chain) was determined in a study of blood T cell repertoires in COVID-19. This clone was seen once. The V gene's germline CDR1 is LGHDT and CDR2 YNNKEL (reference sequence). Trimming removed 0 bases at V and 2 bases at J, with 11 bases between. The CDR3 runs to 15 residues. Sequencing was performed with immunoSEQ multiplex PCR; in TCRdb, only in-frame clones are kept and a portion is missing. The sample holds about 81,000 clones; 89% are singletons and the top ten take around 5%. The sequence derives from a woman over 75 with active COVID-19. Sequencing used peripheral blood. V gene TRBV3-1 (or the pseudogene TRBV3-2) combines with J gene TRBJ2-7, with D possibly matching TRBD1 (5 bases). The CDR3 region is CASSQDTPGPYEQYF. The CDR3 nucleotides read TGTGCCAGCAGCCAAGATACTCCAGGGCCCTACGAGCAGTACTTC.